This T cell receptor beta chain appears in the sequencing data of a study of CD8+ T cells in alopecia areata. This CDR3 contains 16 residues. The V end was cut by 5 bases, the J end by 0 bases, with 11 bases between. The germline V gene encodes CDR1 SGHAT and CDR2 FQNNGV. As for treatment: oral pan-JAK inhibitor, 5-10 mg twice daily. In each case, RNA was isolated and then reverse transcribed into cDNA as the sequencing template. This table comes from immunoSEQ multiplex PCR, and its TCRdb copy is limited to in-frame clones, with some not included. Among under 150,000 clones listed, 50% to 55% were seen once.

The origin of this receptor is a human donor with alopecia areata. Sequencing used CD4+ T cells sorted from blood, obtained at week 4, from a patient treated with tofacitinib. V and J are TRBV11-2 and TRBJ2-6; D is possibly TRBD2 (5 bases). The CDR3 DNA reads TGTGCCAGCAGCCCGACTAAGGCCTCTGGGGCCAACGTCCTGACTTTC. Protein: CASSPTKASGANVLTF. The full variable domain, with the rest looked up from reference TRBV11-2 and TRBJ2-6, is EAGVAQSPRYKIIEKRQSVAFWCNPISGHATLYWYQQILGQGPKLLIQFQNNGVVDDSQLPKDRFSAERLKGVDSTLKIQPAKLEDSAVYLCASSPTKASGANVLTFGAGSRLTVL.